This T cell receptor beta chain comes out of a study of blood T cell repertoires in COVID-19 (dated by TCRdb to about 2020). For the study in its entirety: Samples from collaborators originated in the United States, Italy and Spain and spanned both the acute and convalescent phases of COVID-19. The sample metadata nearly always contained a de-identified subject ID, COVID-19 status, age in years and sex. The repertoires were released in a freely available public database meant as a resource for research on the immune response to SARS-CoV-2. HLA class I and class II types, where available, came from metadata supplied by the sample provider rather than from assay-based typing. The samples were drawn from the first 160 participants of the ongoing ImmuneRACE study and from 1,254 subjects provided by 6 global collaborators. The dataset comprised deeply sampled blood TCRbeta repertoires from subjects exposed to, actively infected with, or recovered from COVID-19. The material from the prospective study consisted of cDNA or gDNA derived from T cells, B-cell-depleted T cells, or PBMCs.

On this clone: Which antigen it targets is not known. Nothing much larger sits one base from this clone, and base qualities are not available.

Clipping removes 6 bases from V and 1 base from J, with 6 as the unmatched junction base count. Its CDR3 holds 14 amino acids, cysteine through phenylalanine. The read is trimmed to its CDR3 DNA, 42 bases read in frame from base 1. Taken from the germline V gene, the CDR1 and CDR2 loops are SQVTM and ANQGSEA. TCRbeta CDR3 regions were amplified from genomic DNA using the immunoSEQ Assay, a bias-controlled multiplex PCR. Regarding the original processing steps: Within the assay, amplification of reference gene primers was used to estimate how many nucleated cells each sample contained. To quantify the absolute abundance of each unique TCRbeta CDR3 rearrangement, sequence reads were collapsed and filtered. Productive Simpson clonality was computed per sample as the square root of Simpson's diversity index over productive rearrangements. This immuneACCESS table, as held by TCRdb, lists in-frame sequences with V and J called but not all clones. Of the missing ones, under half trace to an unresolved V gene in checked studies; the others have no known cause. The D gene and trimming were derived from the DNA, and the V and J assignments and clone size from that table. The sample contains under 350,000 clones, about nine tenths of them found a single time. The top ten hold roughly 3% of the sample.

In the prospective study, participants were roughly 18 to 95 years old, resided in 20 to 30 geographic areas of the United States, and were enrolled through a virtual design. In the prospective study, participants were assigned to cohorts based on the clinical history participants reported in a screening survey and a study questionnaire. ImmuneRACE Cohort 3 recovered participants were defined by two consecutive negative NP/OP PCR tests, healthcare professional clearance, or symptom resolution. Mobile phlebotomists in the prospective study collected whole blood, serum and a nasopharyngeal or oropharyngeal swab from every participant. Additional blood draws and questionnaires over an approximately two-month period could optionally be provided by prospective study participants. Prospective study blood samples were shipped either frozen or at room temperature before DNA extraction. Overall study outcomes, separate from this receptor: The amount of clinical and demographic metadata varied by source and participant and was provided uncurated.

Sequences were obtained from PBMCs or T cells enriched from blood (not recorded which). The source is a woman aged 18-29 years who had recovered from COVID-19. The rearranged chain carries TRBV29-1 and TRBJ2-7, with 10 middle bases fitting TRBD2. The DNA sequence reads TGCAGCGTCCGAGGGACTAGCGTATCCTACGAGCAGTACTTC. Its amino acids are CSVRGTSVSYEQYF.